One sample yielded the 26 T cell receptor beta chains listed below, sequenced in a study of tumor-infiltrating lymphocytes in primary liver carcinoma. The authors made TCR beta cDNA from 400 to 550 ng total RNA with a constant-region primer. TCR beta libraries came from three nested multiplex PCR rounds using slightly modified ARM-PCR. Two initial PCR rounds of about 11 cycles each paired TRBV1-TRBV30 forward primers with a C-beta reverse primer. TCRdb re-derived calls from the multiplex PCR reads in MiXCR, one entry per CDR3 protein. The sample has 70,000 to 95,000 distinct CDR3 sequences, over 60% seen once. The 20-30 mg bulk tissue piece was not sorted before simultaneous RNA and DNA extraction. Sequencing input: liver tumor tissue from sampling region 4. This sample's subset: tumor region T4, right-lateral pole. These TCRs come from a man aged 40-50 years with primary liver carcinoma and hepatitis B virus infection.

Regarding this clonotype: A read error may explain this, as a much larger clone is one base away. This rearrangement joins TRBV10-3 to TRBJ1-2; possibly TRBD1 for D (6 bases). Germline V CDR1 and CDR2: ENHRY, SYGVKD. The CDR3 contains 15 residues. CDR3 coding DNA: TGTGCCATCAGAGAAGACCTGGGGGCTAACCATGGCTACACCTTC. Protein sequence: CAIREDLGANHGYTF.

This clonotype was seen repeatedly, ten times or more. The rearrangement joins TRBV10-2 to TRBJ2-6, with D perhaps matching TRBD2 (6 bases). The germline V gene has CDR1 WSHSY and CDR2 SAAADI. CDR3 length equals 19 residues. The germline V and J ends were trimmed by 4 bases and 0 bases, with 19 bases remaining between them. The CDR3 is CASSVLPAGSLSGANVLTF. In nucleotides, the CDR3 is TGCGCCAGCAGTGTCCTCCCAGCGGGCTCTCTCTCTGGGGCCAACGTCCTGACTTTC.

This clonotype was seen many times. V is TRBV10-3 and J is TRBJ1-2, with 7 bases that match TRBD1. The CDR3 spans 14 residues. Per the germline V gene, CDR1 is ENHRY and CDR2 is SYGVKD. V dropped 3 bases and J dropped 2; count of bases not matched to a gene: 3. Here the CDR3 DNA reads TGTGCCATCAGTGATGAGGGACAGAACTATGGCTACACCTTC. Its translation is CAISDEGQNYGYTF.

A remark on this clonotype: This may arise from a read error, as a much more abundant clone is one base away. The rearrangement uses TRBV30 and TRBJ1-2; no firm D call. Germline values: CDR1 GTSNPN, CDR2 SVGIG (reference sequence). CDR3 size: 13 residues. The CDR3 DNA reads TGTGCCTGGTCAGAAGGAGCTAACTATGCCTACACCTTC. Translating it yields CAWSEGANYAYTF.

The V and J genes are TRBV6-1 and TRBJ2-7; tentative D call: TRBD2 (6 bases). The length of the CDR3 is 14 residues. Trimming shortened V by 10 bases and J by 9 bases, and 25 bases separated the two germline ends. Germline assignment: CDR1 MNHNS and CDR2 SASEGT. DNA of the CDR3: TGTGCCACCTGGTCAGGACGGGGGTCCCACGTGCAGTACTTC. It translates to CATWSGRGSHVQYF.

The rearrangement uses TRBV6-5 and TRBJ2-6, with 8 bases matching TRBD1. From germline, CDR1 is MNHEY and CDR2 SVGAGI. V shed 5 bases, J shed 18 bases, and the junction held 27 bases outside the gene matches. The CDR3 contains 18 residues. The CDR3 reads CASSLWTGMKAGANFPTF. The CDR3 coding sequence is TGTGCCAGCAGTCTTTGGACAGGGATGAAGGCTGGGGCCAACTTCCCGACTTTC.

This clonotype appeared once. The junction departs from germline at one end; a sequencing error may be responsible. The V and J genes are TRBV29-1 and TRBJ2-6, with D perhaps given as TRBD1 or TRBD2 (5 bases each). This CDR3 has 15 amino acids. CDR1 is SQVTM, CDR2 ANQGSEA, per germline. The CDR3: CSIEQRDSGANVLTF. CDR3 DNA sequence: TGCAGCATTGAACAACGGGATTCTGGGGCCAATGTCCTGACTTTC.

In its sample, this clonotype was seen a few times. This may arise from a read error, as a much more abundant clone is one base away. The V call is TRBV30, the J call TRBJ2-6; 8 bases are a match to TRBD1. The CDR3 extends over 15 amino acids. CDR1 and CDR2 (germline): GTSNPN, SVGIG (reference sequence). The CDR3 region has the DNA TGTGCCTGGGACAGGGGTAGCTCTGGGGCCAGCGTCCTGACTTTC. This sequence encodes CAWDRGSSGASVLTF.

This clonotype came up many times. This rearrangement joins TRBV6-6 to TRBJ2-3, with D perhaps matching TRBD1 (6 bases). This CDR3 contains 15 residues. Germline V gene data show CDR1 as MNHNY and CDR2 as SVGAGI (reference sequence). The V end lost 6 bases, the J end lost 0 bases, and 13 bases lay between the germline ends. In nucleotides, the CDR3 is TGTGCCAGCAGCTCTCCCAGGGGTAGCACAGATACGCAGTATTTT. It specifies CASSSPRGSTDTQYF.

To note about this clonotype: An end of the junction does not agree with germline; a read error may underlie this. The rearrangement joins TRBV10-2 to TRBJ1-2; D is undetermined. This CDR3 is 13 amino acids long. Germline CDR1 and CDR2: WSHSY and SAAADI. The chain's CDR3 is CASNEGVPYGYTF. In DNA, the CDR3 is TGTGCCAGCAATGAGGGAGTTCCGTATGGCTACACCTTC.

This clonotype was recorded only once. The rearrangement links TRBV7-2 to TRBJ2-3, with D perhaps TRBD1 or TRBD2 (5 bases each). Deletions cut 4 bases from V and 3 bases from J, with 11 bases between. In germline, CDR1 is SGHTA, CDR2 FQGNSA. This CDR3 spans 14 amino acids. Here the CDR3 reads CASSSGWGTDTQYF. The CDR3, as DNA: TGTGCCAGCAGCTCAGGTTGGGGGACAGATACGCAGTATTTT. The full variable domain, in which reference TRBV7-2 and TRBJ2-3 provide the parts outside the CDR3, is GAGVSQSPSNKVTEKGKDVELRCDPISGHTALYWYRQSLGQGLEFLIYFQGNSAPDKSGLPSDRFSAERTGGSVSTLTIQRTQQEDSAVYLCASSSGWGTDTQYFGPGTRLTVL.

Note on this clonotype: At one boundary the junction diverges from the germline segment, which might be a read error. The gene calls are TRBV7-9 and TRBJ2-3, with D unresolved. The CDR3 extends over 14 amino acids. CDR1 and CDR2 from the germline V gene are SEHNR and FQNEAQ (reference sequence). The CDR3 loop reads CASSLNMVPDTHYF. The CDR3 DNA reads TGTGCCAGTAGCTTGAACATGGTGCCAGATACGCACTATTTT. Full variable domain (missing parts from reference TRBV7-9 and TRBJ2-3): DTGVSQNPRHKITKRGQNVTFRCDPISEHNRLYWYRQTLGQGPEFLTYFQNEAQLEKSRLLSDRFSAERPKGSFSTLEIQRTEQGDSAMYLCASSLNMVPDTHYFGPGTRLTVL.

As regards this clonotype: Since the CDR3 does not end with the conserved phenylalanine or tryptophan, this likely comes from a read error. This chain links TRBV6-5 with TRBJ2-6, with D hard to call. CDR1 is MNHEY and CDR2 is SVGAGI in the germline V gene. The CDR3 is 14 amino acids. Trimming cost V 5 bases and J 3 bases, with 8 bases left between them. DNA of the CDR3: TGTGCCAGCAGTCGAGAAGATGGGGCCAACGTCCTGACTTCC. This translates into CASSREDGANVLTS.

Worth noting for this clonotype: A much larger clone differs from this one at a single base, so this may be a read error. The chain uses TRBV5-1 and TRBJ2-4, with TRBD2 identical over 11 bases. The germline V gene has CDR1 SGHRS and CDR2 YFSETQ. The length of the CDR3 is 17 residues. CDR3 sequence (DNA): TGCGTCAGCAGCCTGGGACTAGCGGAGCCCCCAGGAAACATTCAGTACTTC. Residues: CVSSLGLAEPPGNIQYF. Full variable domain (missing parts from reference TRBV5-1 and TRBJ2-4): KAGVTQTPRYLIKTRGQQVTLSCSPISGHRSVSWYQQTPGQGLQFLFEYFSETQRNKGNFPGRFSGRQFSNSRSEMNVSTLELGDSALYLCVSSLGLAEPPGNIQYFGAGTRLSVL.

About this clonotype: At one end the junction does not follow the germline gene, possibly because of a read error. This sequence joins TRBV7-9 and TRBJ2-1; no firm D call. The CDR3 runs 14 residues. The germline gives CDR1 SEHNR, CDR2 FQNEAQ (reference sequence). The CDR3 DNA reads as TGTGCTAGCAGTAAACTGAACTACCACAATGAGCAGTTCTTC. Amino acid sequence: CASSKLNYHNEQFF.

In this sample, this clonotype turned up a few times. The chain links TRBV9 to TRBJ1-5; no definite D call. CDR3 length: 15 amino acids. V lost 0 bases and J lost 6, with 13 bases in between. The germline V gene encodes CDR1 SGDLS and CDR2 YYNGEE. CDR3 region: CASSVEPFFSQPQHF. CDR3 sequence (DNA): TGTGCCAGCAGCGTAGAACCCTTCTTTAGTCAGCCCCAGCATTTT. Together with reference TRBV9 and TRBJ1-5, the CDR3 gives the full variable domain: DSGVTQTPKHLITATGQRVTLRCSPRSGDLSVYWYQQSLDQGLQFLIQYYNGEERAKGNILERFSAQQFPDLHSELNLSSLELGDSALYFCASSVEPFFSQPQHFGDGTRLSIL.

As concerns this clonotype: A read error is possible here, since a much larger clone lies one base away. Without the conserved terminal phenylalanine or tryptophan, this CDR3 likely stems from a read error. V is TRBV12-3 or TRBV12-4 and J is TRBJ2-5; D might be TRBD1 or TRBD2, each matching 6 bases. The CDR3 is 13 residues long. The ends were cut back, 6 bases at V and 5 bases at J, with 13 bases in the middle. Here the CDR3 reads CASSLTGGETQYS. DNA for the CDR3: TGTGCCAGCAGCCTGACAGGAGGGGAGACCCAGTACTCC.

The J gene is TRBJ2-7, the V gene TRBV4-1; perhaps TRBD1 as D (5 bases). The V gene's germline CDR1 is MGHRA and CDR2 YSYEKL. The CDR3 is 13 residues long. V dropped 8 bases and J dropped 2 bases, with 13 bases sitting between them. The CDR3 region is CASGRTWAYEQYF. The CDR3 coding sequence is TGCGCCAGCGGCCGGACATGGGCCTACGAGCAGTACTTC.

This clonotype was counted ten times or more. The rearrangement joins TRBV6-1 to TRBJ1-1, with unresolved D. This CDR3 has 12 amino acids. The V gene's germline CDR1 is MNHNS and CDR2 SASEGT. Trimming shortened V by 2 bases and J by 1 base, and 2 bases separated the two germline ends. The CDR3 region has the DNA TGTGCCAGCAGTGAACAGAACACTGAAGCTTTCTTT. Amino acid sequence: CASSEQNTEAFF.

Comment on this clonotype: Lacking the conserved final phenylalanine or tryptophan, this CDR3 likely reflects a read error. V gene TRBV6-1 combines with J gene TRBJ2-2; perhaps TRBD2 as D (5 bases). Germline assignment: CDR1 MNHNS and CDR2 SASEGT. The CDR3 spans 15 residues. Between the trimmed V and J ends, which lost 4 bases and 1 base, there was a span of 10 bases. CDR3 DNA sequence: TGTGCCAGCAGTGTAGTGAGGGTGAACACCGGGGAGCTGTTTCTT. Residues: CASSVVRVNTGELFL.

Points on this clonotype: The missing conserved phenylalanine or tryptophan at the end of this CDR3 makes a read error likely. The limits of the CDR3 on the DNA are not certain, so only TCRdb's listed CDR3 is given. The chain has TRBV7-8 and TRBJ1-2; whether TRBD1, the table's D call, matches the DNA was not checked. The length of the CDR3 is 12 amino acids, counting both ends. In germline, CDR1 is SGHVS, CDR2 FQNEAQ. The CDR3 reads CASSTHEGGRAS.

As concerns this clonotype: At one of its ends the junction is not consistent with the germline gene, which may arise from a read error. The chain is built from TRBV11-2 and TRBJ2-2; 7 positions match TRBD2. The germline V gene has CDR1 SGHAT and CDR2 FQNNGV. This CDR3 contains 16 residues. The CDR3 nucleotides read TGTGCCAGCGGCTTAGTGGCGCTAGCGGAAACCGGAGAGCTGTTTTTT. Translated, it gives CASGLVALAETGELFF.

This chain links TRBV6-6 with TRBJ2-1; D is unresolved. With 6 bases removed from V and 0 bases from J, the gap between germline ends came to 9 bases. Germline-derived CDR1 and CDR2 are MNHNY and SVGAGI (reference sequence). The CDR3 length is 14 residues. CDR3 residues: CASRSDHSYNEQFF. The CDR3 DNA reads TGTGCCAGCAGGAGCGACCACTCCTACAATGAGCAGTTCTTC.

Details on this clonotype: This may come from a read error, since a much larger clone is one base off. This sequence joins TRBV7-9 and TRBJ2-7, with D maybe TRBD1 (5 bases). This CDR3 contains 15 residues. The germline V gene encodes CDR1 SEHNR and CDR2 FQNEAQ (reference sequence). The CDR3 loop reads CASSLVSGRAYGQYF. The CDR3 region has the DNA TGTGCCAGCAGCTTAGTATCCGGCAGGGCCTACGGGCAGTACTTC.

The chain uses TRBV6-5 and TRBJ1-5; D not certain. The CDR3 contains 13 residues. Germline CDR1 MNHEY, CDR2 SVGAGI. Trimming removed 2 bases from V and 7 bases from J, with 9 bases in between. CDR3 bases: TGTGCCAGCAGTTACGGATTAAAGCAGCCCCAGCATTTT. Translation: CASSYGLKQPQHF.

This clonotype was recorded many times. The DNA of the CDR3 is TGTGCCAGCAGCCCTAGGACTAGCGGAGTCAATGAGCAGTTCTTC. As protein: CASSPRTSGVNEQFF. This rearrangement joins TRBV7-9 to TRBJ2-1; 10 bases agree with TRBD2. This CDR3 has 15 amino acids. Unmatched junction bases numbered 7, after V lost 5 bases and J lost 6 bases. Germline CDR1 is SEHNR and CDR2 is FQNEAQ (reference sequence).